Only a few counts were recorded for the clone carrying this T cell receptor beta chain. The antigen is unknown. The data were obtained in a study of early T cells in non-severe SARS-CoV-2 infection. Study information: Chains were not paired, and sequencing was done on bulk RNA from unsorted whole blood. General observations from the study: Missing private and CD4 specificities, VDJdb matching favored anti-spike CD8 responses.

Germline V gives CDR1 SGHAT, CDR2 FQNNGV. The V segment lost 4 bases and the J segment 6 bases; nucleotides outside the gene matches: 8. The CDR3 is 17 amino acids. Individual cDNA molecules were tagged with unique molecular identifiers. A single record per CDR3 protein comes from TCRdb applying MiXCR to the 5' RACE reads. The data contain tens of thousands of distinct CDR3 sequences, roughly 16% of them singletons. The chain combines TRBV11-2 with TRBJ2-1; 14 nucleotides match TRBD2. The sample in question was whole blood, obtained at baseline. The source of this sequence is an adult who was a healthcare worker with PCR-confirmed SARS-CoV-2 infection or an uninfected control (not recorded which). CDR3 loop: CASSSGLAGGLFNEQFF. The CDR3 region has the DNA TGTGCCAGCAGCTCAGGACTAGCGGGGGGCCTGTTCAATGAGCAGTTCTTC.